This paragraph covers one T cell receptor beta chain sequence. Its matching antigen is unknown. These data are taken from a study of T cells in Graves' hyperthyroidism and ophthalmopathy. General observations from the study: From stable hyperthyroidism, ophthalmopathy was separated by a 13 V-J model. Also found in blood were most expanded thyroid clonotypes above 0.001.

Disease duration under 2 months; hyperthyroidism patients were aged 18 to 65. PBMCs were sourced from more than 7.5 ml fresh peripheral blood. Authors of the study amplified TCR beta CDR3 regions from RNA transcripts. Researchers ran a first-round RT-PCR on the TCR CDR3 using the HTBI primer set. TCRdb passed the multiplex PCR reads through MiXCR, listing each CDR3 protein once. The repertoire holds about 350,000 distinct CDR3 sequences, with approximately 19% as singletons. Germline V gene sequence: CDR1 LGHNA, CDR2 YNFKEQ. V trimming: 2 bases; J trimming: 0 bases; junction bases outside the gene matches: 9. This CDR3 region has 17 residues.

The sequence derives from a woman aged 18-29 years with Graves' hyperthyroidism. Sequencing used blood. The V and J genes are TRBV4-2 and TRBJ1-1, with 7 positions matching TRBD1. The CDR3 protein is CASSQWTGIAMNTEAFF. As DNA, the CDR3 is TGTGCCAGCAGCCAATGGACAGGAATAGCGATGAACACTGAAGCTTTCTTT.